Each of the 3 T cell receptor beta chains below was sequenced from the same sample in a study of pediatric ulcerative colitis. The assay was immunoSEQ multiplex PCR, and TCRdb's table has in-frame clones only and misses some. The sample consists of 60,000 or so clones, just over 75% of them appearing once. Sequencing was done on a sample of blood. The source of these receptors is a boy aged 5-17 years with moderate ulcerative colitis.

V gene TRBV10-3 combines with J gene TRBJ2-5, with TRBD2 matching 14 bases. The CDR3 has 21 amino acids. Per germline, CDR1 ENHRY and CDR2 SYGVKD. J lost 1 base, V lost 6 bases, and 19 bases had no gene match. In DNA form, the CDR3 reads TGTGCCATCAGCGTGGGACTAGCGGGAGTCCTCTTACCGGGGAGCCAAGAGACCCAGTACTTC. Translating gives CAISVGLAGVLLPGSQETQYF.

CDR3 loop: CASSPTGGADNSPLHF. DNA of the CDR3: TGTGCCAGCAGCCCGACAGGGGGCGCCGATAATTCACCCCTCCACTTT. The rearrangement joins TRBV5-5 to TRBJ1-6, with 10 bases that match TRBD1. V was clipped by 4 bases and J by 5 bases; unmatched bases: 6. The CDR3 totals 16 residues. CDR1 and CDR2 (germline): SGHKS, YYEKEE (reference sequence).

The genes are TRBV2 and TRBJ2-2, with D possibly TRBD2 on 6 matching bases. Germline CDR1 reads SNHLY; CDR2 reads FYNNEI. The CDR3 is made up of 15 amino acids. V was clipped by 6 bases and J by 4 bases, with 15 bases between them. The CDR3 region has the DNA TGTGCCAGCAGGGCAATTGGGGGGTCCACCGGGGAGCTGTTTTTT. Encoded protein: CASRAIGGSTGELFF.